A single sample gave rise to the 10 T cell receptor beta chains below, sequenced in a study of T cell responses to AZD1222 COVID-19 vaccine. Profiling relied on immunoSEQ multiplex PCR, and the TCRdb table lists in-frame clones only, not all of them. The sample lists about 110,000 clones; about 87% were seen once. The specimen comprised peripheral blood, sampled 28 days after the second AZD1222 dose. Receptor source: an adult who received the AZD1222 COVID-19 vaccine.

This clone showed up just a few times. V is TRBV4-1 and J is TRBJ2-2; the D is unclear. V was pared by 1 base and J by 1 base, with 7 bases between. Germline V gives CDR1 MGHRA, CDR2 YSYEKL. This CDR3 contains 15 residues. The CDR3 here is CASSQGRLNTGELFF. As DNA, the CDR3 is TGCGCCAGCAGCCAAGGTCGGTTGAACACCGGGGAGCTGTTTTTT.

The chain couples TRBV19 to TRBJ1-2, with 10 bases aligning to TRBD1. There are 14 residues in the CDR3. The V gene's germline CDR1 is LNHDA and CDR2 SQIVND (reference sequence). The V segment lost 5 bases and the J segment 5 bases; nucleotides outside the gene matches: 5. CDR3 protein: CASSWDRGLYGYTF. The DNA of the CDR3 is TGTGCCAGTAGTTGGGACAGGGGTCTTTATGGCTACACCTTC.

CDR3 region: CASSEGRTVAYNEQFF. CDR3 nucleotides: TGCGCCAGCAGTGAGGGACGGACCGTAGCGTACAATGAGCAGTTCTTC. The chain carries TRBV10-1 and TRBJ2-1; D is perhaps TRBD2 (5 bases). Germline lookup yields CDR1 WNHNN and CDR2 SYGVQD (reference sequence). The CDR3 contains 16 residues. Trimming cost V 2 bases and J 4 bases, with 15 bases left between them.

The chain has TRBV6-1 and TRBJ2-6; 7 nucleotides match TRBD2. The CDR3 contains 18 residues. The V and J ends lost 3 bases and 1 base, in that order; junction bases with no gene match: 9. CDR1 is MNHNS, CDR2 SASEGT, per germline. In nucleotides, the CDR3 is TGTGCCAGCAGTGACCTTCTGGGAGGGGCATCTGGGGCCAACGTCCTGACTTTC. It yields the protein CASSDLLGGASGANVLTF.

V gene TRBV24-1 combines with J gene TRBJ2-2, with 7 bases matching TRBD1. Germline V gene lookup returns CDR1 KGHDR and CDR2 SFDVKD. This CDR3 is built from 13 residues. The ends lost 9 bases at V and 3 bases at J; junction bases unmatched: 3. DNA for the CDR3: TGTGCCACCTCCCAGGGGGACACCGGGGAGCTGTTTTTT. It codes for CATSQGDTGELFF.

This CDR3 reads CASSPQGIDQPQHF. In nucleotides, the CDR3 is TGTGCCAGCAGCCCCCAGGGAATCGATCAGCCCCAGCATTTT. The chain uses TRBV7-2 and TRBJ1-5; D is possibly TRBD1 (5 bases). The V end lost 5 bases, the J end lost 5 bases, and 13 bases lay between the germline ends. CDR3 length: 14 amino acids. Per the germline V gene, CDR1 is SGHTA and CDR2 is FQGNSA. The full variable domain, in which reference TRBV7-2 and TRBJ1-5 provide the parts outside the CDR3, is GAGVSQSPSNKVTEKGKDVELRCDPISGHTALYWYRQSLGQGLEFLIYFQGNSAPDKSGLPSDRFSAERTGGSVSTLTIQRTQQEDSAVYLCASSPQGIDQPQHFGDGTRLSIL.

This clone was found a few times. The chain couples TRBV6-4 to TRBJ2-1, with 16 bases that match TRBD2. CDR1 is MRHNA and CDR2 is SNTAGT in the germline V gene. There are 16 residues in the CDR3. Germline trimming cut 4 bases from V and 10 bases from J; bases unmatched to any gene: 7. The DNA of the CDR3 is TGTGCCAGCAGTGCCGGGACTAGCGGGGGGGCAGAGGAGCAGTTCTTC. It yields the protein CASSAGTSGGAEEQFF.

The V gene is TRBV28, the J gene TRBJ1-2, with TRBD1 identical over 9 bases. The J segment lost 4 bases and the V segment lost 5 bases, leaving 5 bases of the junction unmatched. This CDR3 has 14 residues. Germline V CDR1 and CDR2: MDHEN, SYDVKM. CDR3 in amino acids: CASSPWGQGYGYTF. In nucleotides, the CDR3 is TGTGCCAGCAGTCCCTGGGGACAGGGCTATGGCTACACCTTC.

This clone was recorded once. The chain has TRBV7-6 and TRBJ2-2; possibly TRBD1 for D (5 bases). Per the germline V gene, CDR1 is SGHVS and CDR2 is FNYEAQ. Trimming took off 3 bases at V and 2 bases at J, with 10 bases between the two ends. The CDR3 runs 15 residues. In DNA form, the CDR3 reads TGTGCCAGCAGCTTTGTGGACACCAACACCGGGGAGCTGTTTTTT. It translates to CASSFVDTNTGELFF.

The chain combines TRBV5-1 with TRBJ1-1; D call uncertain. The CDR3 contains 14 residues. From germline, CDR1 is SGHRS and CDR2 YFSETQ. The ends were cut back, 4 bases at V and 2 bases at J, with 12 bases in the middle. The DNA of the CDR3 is TGCGCCAGCAGCCTTACGGACGGAAACACTGAAGCTTTCTTT. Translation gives CASSLTDGNTEAFF.